Below are 16 T cell receptor beta chains sequenced from a single sample in a study of neurological immune-mediated disorders. TCRdb analysed the 5' RACE reads with MiXCR anew, one entry per CDR3 protein. The table lists under 65,000 distinct CDR3 sequences, approximately 25% of them singletons. Regarding time point: technical triplicate 2. Sequenced input: PBMCs. These receptors were obtained from a man in his fifties or sixties with HTLV-1-associated myelopathy (HAM/TSP).

This clonotype was counted many times. CDR3 in DNA: TGTGCCAGCAGCTTAGGGGGGCTAGCGGTTAACAATGAGCAGTTCTTC. It specifies CASSLGGLAVNNEQFF. V and J are TRBV7-2 and TRBJ2-1; TRBD2 is a possible D gene (7 bases). Trimming stripped 1 base from V and 5 bases from J, with 15 bases between. CDR3 length: 16 amino acids. CDR1 SGHTA and CDR2 FQGNSA come from the germline V gene.

CDR3 residues: CAWRLHRVAGGAFF. As DNA, the CDR3 is TGTGCCTGGAGGCTTCACAGGGTTGCTGGTGGGGCTTTCTTT. The rearrangement joins TRBV30 to TRBJ1-1; tentative D call: TRBD1 (6 bases). In germline, CDR1 is GTSNPN, CDR2 SVGIG (reference sequence). V lost 3 bases and J 11 bases, leaving 22 bases between the germline ends. This CDR3 has 14 residues.

This chain connects TRBV29-1 to TRBJ2-5, with no clear D. V lost 7 bases, J lost 2 bases, and 11 bases lay in between. Germline V gene sequence: CDR1 SQVTM, CDR2 ANQGSEA. The CDR3 is 12 residues long. The CDR3 reads CSAPTFQETQYF. The CDR3 nucleotides are TGCAGCGCTCCTACGTTTCAAGAGACCCAGTACTTC.

The chain employs TRBV4-2 and TRBJ2-3; D is ambiguous. The V end lost 0 bases, the J end lost 6 bases, and 13 bases lay between the germline ends. This CDR3 has 15 amino acids. Per germline, CDR1 LGHNA and CDR2 YNFKEQ. Here the CDR3 reads CASSQEPSSKDTQYF. CDR3 DNA sequence: TGTGCCAGCAGCCAAGAGCCCTCGTCAAAGGATACGCAGTATTTT.

The chain employs TRBV7-3 and TRBJ2-7; D assignment may be TRBD1 or TRBD2 (6 bases each). Germline V gene sequence: CDR1 SGHTA, CDR2 FQGTGA. V lost 5 bases and J lost 7, with 15 bases in between. The length of the CDR3 is 13 residues. CDR3: CASSPWGAGEQYF. The CDR3 DNA is TGTGCCAGCAGCCCTTGGGGGGCGGGGGAGCAGTACTTC.

This clonotype was observed many times. The CDR3 spells CAIPWTQGVTEAFF. DNA of the CDR3: TGTGCCATTCCTTGGACACAGGGGGTCACTGAAGCTTTCTTT. The chain recombines TRBV10-3 with TRBJ1-1; TRBD1 matches at 8 bases. CDR3 length equals 14 residues. The junction had 10 bases not matched to a gene; V was cut back by 9 bases and J by 4 bases. Germline CDR1 ENHRY, CDR2 SYGVKD.

There are many counts of this clonotype. The chain uses TRBV5-1 and TRBJ1-2; D is ambiguous. The V end lost 1 base, the J end lost 4 bases, and 17 bases lay between the germline ends. Germline CDR1 reads SGHRS; CDR2 reads YFSETQ. The CDR3 consists of 16 residues. The CDR3 region has the DNA TGCGCCAGCAGCTTGAATGGCGCCGGTTTTGCCTATGGCTACACCTTC. Translating it yields CASSLNGAGFAYGYTF.

Note on this clonotype: The junction differs from germline at one of its ends, possibly a read error. This rearrangement joins TRBV9 to TRBJ2-2; weak D call: TRBD1 (6 bases). The CDR3 length is 14 residues. CDR1 is SGDLS and CDR2 is YYNGEE in the germline V gene. The CDR3 coding sequence is TGTGCCAGCAGCCGAGAAGGGGGTATCGGGGATCTGTTTTTT. Protein product: CASSREGGIGDLFF.

This clonotype was observed many times. The rearrangement links TRBV15 to TRBJ2-2, with D unresolved. This CDR3 contains 13 residues. Between the trimmed V and J ends, which lost 8 bases and 0 bases, there was a span of 7 bases. Looked up from germline, CDR1 is LNHNV and CDR2 is YYDKDF (reference sequence). CDR3 nucleotide sequence: TGTGCCACCGGCAAGGCGAACACCGGGGAGCTGTTTTTT. Encoded protein: CATGKANTGELFF.

The genes are TRBV9 and TRBJ2-1; no firm D call. The V gene lost 0 bases and the J gene lost 1 base, with 8 bases spanning the gap. CDR3 length: 15 amino acids. In germline, CDR1 is SGDLS, CDR2 YYNGEE. The CDR3 is CASSVGISSYNEQFF. DNA of the CDR3: TGTGCCAGCAGCGTAGGGATTAGTTCCTACAATGAGCAGTTCTTC.

Sample share makes this clonotype large. The rearrangement links TRBV5-1 to TRBJ1-1; TRBD1 is a possible D gene (5 bases). The CDR3 covers 15 residues. Trimming pared 0 bases from V and 4 bases from J, leaving 13 bases between. Per germline, CDR1 SGHRS and CDR2 YFSETQ. CDR3 amino acids: CASSLESGIGTEAFF. The DNA of the CDR3 is TGCGCCAGCAGCTTGGAATCAGGGATCGGCACTGAAGCTTTCTTT. Complete variable domain (other parts from reference TRBV5-1 and TRBJ1-1): KAGVTQTPRYLIKTRGQQVTLSCSPISGHRSVSWYQQTPGQGLQFLFEYFSETQRNKGNFPGRFSGRQFSNSRSEMNVSTLELGDSALYLCASSLESGIGTEAFFGQGTRLTVV.

This clonotype was seen at least ten times. V is TRBV4-1 and J is TRBJ2-1; D gene uncertain. This CDR3 comprises 14 residues. With 0 bases removed from V and 6 bases from J, the gap between germline ends came to 9 bases. CDR1 and CDR2 (germline): MGHRA, YSYEKL. CDR3 amino acids: CASSQEYKRNEQFF. CDR3 DNA: TGCGCCAGCAGCCAAGAGTACAAACGCAATGAGCAGTTCTTC.

This clonotype was counted at least ten times. The chain recombines TRBV12-3 or TRBV12-4 with TRBJ2-7, with D possibly being TRBD1 (5 bases). V dropped 4 bases and J dropped 3 bases, with 7 bases sitting between them. This CDR3 is built from 12 residues. In nucleotides, the CDR3 is TGTGCCAGCAGTTATACAGGCTACGAGCAGTACTTC. Translating it yields CASSYTGYEQYF.

This clonotype was counted many times. The rearrangement links TRBV6-1 to TRBJ2-3; unclear D gene. V was cut by 2 bases and J by 3 bases, with 15 bases left in between. Germline values: CDR1 MNHNS, CDR2 SASEGT. CDR3 length equals 16 residues. CDR3: CASSETPVPPTDTQYF. For the CDR3, the DNA is TGTGCCAGCAGTGAAACTCCGGTACCGCCGACAGATACGCAGTATTTT.

This clonotype has at least ten counts. The V call is TRBV12-3 or TRBV12-4, the J call TRBJ2-5; 11 bases match TRBD2. The CDR3 is made up of 17 amino acids. Trimming cost V 3 bases and J 0 bases; bases outside gene matches: 6. The CDR3 DNA is TGTGCCAGCAGTTTCAAGGGGACTAGCGGAAACCAAGAGACCCAGTACTTC. Its protein product is CASSFKGTSGNQETQYF.

The chain carries TRBV12-3 or TRBV12-4 and TRBJ1-5, with TRBD1 as a possible D gene (5 bases). The germline V and J ends were trimmed by 5 bases and 2 bases, with 13 bases remaining between them. This CDR3 is built from 15 residues. Written as DNA, the CDR3 is TGTGCCAGCAGTCTAACAGGTGGCGGCAATCAGCCCCAGCATTTT. Protein: CASSLTGGGNQPQHF.